This T cell receptor beta chain was found in a study of T cell changes during pregnancy in multiple sclerosis. Germline-derived CDR1 and CDR2 are MNHNY and SVGAGI (reference sequence). J was trimmed by 3 bases and V by 8 bases; bases with no gene match: 3. The CDR3 totals 12 residues. Clones were read by immunoSEQ multiplex PCR, and TCRdb kept only the in-frame ones, dropping some. The sample shows some 70,000 clones, over 80% of them seen only once. This receptor was obtained from a female donor in good health, enrolled as a control in a pregnancy study. The chain has TRBV6-6 and TRBJ2-5, with TRBD2 matching over 7 bases. This specimen consisted of CD8+ T cells from peripheral blood mononuclear cells, obtained in the third trimester of pregnancy. Written as DNA, the CDR3 is TGTGCCAGCGTTGGGGGGGAAGAGACCCAGTACTTC. Encoded protein: CASVGGEETQYF.